The present T cell receptor (beta chain) was sequenced within a study of radiotherapy plus CTLA-4 blockade in lung cancer. Background on the study: Objective responses were seen in about a sixth of patients, disease control in roughly 30%. Study-level points and caveats: The authors reported that early blood T cell clone dynamics, with interferon-beta, best predicted response. Radiotherapy with ipilimumab was followed by blood expansion of tumor-derived clones.

With respect to this clone: The antigen is undetermined.

Sequenced by immunoSEQ multiplex PCR; TCRdb stores in-frame clones only, minus some. The sample carries nearly 110,000 clones, 70% to 90% recorded once. CTLA-4 blockade with ipilimumab, together with focal radiation, was given to patients with chemo-refractory metastatic non-small-cell lung cancer. CDR1 is MNHEY and CDR2 is SVGAGI in the germline V gene. J gave up 6 bases and V 9 bases, and 9 bases lay outside the gene matches. The CDR3 covers 15 residues. This sample comprised peripheral blood, obtained from a patient treated with radiotherapy plus ipilimumab. The receptor was derived from a human donor with non-small cell lung cancer that progressed on radiotherapy plus ipilimumab. Some clones in this sample may be carry-over from other donors' samples. The chain links TRBV6-5 to TRBJ1-5, with 12 bases identical to TRBD1. The CDR3 spells CASRGTGGAGQPQHF. CDR3 coding DNA: TGTGCCAGTCGTGGGACAGGGGGCGCCGGTCAGCCCCAGCATTTT.